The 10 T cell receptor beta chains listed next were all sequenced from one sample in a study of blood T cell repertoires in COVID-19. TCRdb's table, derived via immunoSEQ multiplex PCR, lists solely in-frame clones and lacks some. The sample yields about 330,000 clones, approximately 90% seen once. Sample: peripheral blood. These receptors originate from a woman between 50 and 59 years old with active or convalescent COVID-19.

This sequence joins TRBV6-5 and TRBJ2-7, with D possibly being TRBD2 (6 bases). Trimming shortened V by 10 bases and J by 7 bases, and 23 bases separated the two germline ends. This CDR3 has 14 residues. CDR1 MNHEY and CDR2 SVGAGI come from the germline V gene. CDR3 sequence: CATRGGLEFVEQYF. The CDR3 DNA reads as TGTGCCACCCGAGGAGGGTTAGAATTTGTGGAGCAGTACTTC.

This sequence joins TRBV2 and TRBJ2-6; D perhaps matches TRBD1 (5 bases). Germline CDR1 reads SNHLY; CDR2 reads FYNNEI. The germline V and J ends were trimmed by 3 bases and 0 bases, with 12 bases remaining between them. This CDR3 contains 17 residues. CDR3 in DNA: TGTGCCAGCAGTGAGCAGGGCCTTCGCTCTGGGGCCAACGTCCTGACTTTC. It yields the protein CASSEQGLRSGANVLTF. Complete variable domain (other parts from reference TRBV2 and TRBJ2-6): EPEVTQTPSHQVTQMGQEVILRCVPISNHLYFYWYRQILGQKVEFLVSFYNNEISEKSEIFDDQFSVERPDGSNFTLKIRSTKLEDSAMYFCASSEQGLRSGANVLTFGAGSRLTVL.

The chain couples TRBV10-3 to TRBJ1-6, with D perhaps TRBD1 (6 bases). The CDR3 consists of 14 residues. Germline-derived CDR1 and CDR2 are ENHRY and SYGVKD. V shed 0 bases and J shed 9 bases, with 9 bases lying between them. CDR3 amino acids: CAISESQGPSPLHF. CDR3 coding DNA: TGTGCCATCAGTGAGTCCCAGGGGCCTTCACCCCTCCACTTT.

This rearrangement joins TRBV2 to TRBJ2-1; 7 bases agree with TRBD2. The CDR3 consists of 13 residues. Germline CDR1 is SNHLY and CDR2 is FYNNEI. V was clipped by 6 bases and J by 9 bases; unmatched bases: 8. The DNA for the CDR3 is TGTGCCAGCAGGGGGGGAGGGAAAGGTGAGCAGTTCTTC. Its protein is CASRGGGKGEQFF.

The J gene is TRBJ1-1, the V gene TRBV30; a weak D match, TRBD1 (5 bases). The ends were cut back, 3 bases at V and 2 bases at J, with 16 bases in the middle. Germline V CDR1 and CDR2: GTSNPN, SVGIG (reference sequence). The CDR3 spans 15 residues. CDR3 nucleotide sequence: TGTGCCTGGAGCGACGGCGGGACGGTAAACACTGAAGCTTTCTTT. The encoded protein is CAWSDGGTVNTEAFF. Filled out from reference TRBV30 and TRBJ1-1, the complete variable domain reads SQTIHQWPATLVQPVGSPLSLECTVEGTSNPNLYWYRQAAGRGLQLLFYSVGIGQISSEVPQNLSASRPQDRQFILSSKKLLLSDSGFYLCAWSDGGTVNTEAFFGQGTRLTVV.

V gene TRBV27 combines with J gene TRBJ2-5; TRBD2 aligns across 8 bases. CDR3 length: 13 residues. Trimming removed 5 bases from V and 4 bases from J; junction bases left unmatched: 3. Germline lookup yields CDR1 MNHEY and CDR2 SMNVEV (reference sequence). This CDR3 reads CASSQRGIETQYF. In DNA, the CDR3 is TGTGCCAGCAGTCAGCGGGGGATAGAGACCCAGTACTTC.

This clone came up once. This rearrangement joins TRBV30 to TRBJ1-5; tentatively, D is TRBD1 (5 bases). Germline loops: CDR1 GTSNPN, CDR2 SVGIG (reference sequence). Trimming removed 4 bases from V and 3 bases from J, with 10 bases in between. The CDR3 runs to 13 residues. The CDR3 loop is CAWNRQINQPQHF. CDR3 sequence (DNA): TGTGCCTGGAACCGACAGATCAATCAGCCCCAGCATTTT.

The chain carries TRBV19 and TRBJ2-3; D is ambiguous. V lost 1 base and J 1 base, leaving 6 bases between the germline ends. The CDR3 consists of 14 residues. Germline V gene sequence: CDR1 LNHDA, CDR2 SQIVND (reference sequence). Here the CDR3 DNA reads TGTGCCAGTAGTATAGTTCGGGGCACAGATACGCAGTATTTT. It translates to CASSIVRGTDTQYF.

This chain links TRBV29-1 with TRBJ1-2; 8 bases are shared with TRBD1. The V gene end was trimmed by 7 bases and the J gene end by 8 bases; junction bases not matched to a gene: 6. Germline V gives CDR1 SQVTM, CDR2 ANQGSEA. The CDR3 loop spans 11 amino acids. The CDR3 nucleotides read TGCAGCGGTGGACAGGGTCTCGGCTACACCTTC. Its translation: CSGGQGLGYTF.

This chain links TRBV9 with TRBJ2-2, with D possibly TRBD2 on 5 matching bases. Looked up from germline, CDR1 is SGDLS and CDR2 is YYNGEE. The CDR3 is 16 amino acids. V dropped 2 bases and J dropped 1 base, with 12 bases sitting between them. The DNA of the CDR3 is TGTGCCAGCAGCGTTCGTCGGACTTTGAACACCGGGGAGCTGTTTTTT. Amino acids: CASSVRRTLNTGELFF.